The 19 T cell receptor beta chains below come from one sample, sequenced in a study of blood T cell dynamics during melanoma immunotherapy. Only in-frame clones appear in the TCRdb table, and some are missing; sequencing was by immunoSEQ multiplex PCR. The sample includes more than 10,000 clones, about 81% of them seen just once. Stated time point: pre-treatment baseline. The sequences come from blood, collected from a patient treated with checkpoint blockade. These receptor sequences come from a human donor with melanoma.

J is TRBJ1-5 and V is TRBV6-5; the D gene is possibly TRBD1 (6 bases). V was trimmed by 5 bases and J by 1 base, leaving 9 bases between them. The V gene's germline CDR1 is MNHEY and CDR2 SVGAGI. The CDR3 length is 14 residues. The chain's CDR3 is CASSPQGSNQPQHF. The CDR3 DNA is TGTGCCAGCAGTCCCCAGGGGAGCAATCAGCCCCAGCATTTT.

This chain uses TRBV18 with TRBJ2-7; a weak D match, TRBD1 (6 bases). The germline gives CDR1 KGHSH, CDR2 LQKENI. With 6 bases removed from V and 0 bases from J, the gap between germline ends came to 18 bases. This CDR3 has 16 amino acids. The CDR3 loop reads CASSPGVRGSSYEQYF. CDR3 DNA: TGTGCCAGCTCTCCGGGCGTCAGGGGCAGCTCCTACGAGCAGTACTTC.

The gene calls are TRBV2 and TRBJ2-7, with D perhaps TRBD2 (6 bases). CDR3 length equals 14 residues. V dropped 3 bases and J dropped 2 bases, with 11 bases sitting between them. Per germline, CDR1 SNHLY and CDR2 FYNNEI. CDR3 coding DNA: TGTGCCAGCAGTGAGATCCGGGGGACCTACGAGCAGTACTTC. This translates into CASSEIRGTYEQYF.

The chain combines TRBV7-9 with TRBJ2-1, with a possible D match to TRBD2 (6 bases). Trimming removed 5 bases at V and 2 bases at J, with 13 bases between. Germline loops: CDR1 SEHNR, CDR2 FQNEAQ (reference sequence). The CDR3 has 15 residues. The CDR3 is CASSQSGHAYNEQFF. The CDR3 DNA follows: TGTGCCAGCAGCCAAAGCGGGCACGCCTACAATGAGCAGTTCTTC.

The chain uses TRBV7-2 and TRBJ2-3; TRBD1 agrees at 11 bases. The J segment lost 4 bases and the V segment lost 1 base, leaving 4 bases of the junction unmatched. This CDR3 is 16 amino acids long. From germline, CDR1 is SGHTA and CDR2 FQGNSA. The CDR3 DNA reads as TGTGCCAGCAGCTTAGGGACAGGGGGCGGCTCAGATACGCAGTATTTT. Encoded protein: CASSLGTGGGSDTQYF. Full variable domain (outside the CDR3, taken from reference TRBV7-2 and TRBJ2-3): GAGVSQSPSNKVTEKGKDVELRCDPISGHTALYWYRQSLGQGLEFLIYFQGNSAPDKSGLPSDRFSAERTGGSVSTLTIQRTQQEDSAVYLCASSLGTGGGSDTQYFGPGTRLTVL.

The rearrangement links TRBV10-3 to TRBJ2-5; D ambiguous. The CDR3 length is 15 residues. V lost 3 bases and J lost 1, with 12 bases in between. Germline V gene data show CDR1 as ENHRY and CDR2 as SYGVKD. CDR3 sequence: CAISEVRTAQETQYF. CDR3 coding DNA: TGTGCCATCAGTGAAGTACGGACGGCCCAAGAGACCCAGTACTTC.

This chain uses TRBV6-5 with TRBJ1-2, with TRBD1 matching 10 bases. CDR1 and CDR2 (germline): MNHEY, SVGAGI. The CDR3 runs 15 residues. V shed 5 bases, J shed 6 bases, and the junction held 9 bases outside the gene matches. CDR3 nucleotide sequence: TGTGCCAGCAGTGCTTTCACCGGGACAGGGGATGGCTACACCTTC. It specifies CASSAFTGTGDGYTF.

This clone has just a few counts. V usage is TRBV23-1 and J usage is TRBJ1-5; 9 bases match TRBD1. TRBV23-1 is flagged as an ORF with uncertain function. The length of the CDR3 is 16 residues. J lost 7 bases, V lost 3 bases, and 10 bases had no gene match. CDR3: CASSHPRDREVQPQHF. CDR3 in DNA: TGCGCCAGCAGTCACCCTAGGGACAGGGAGGTGCAGCCCCAGCATTTT.

Only one count was recorded for this clone. The chain links TRBV6-5 to TRBJ1-4, with D possibly matching TRBD1 (5 bases). V was pared by 2 bases and J by 0 bases, with 7 bases between. CDR3 length: 15 amino acids. Germline lookup yields CDR1 MNHEY and CDR2 SVGAGI. This CDR3 reads CASSYGGTTNEKLFF. CDR3 coding DNA: TGTGCCAGCAGTTACGGGGGGACAACTAATGAAAAACTGTTTTTT.

The chain uses TRBV5-4 and TRBJ1-2; 8 bases agree with TRBD1. The germline gives CDR1 SGHNT, CDR2 YYREEE (reference sequence). CDR3 length equals 13 residues. V dropped 2 bases and J dropped 8; count of bases not matched to a gene: 5. The CDR3 here is CASSFDRGWGYTF. DNA of the CDR3: TGTGCCAGCAGCTTTGACAGGGGATGGGGCTACACCTTC.

V is TRBV20-1 and J is TRBJ1-2; D is ambiguous. CDR3 length: 10 amino acids. V was trimmed by 4 bases and J by 4 bases, leaving 4 bases between them. Germline CDR1 and CDR2: DFQATT and SNEGSKA (reference sequence). The CDR3 sequence: CSANLYGYTF. The CDR3 DNA sequence: TGCAGTGCTAACCTCTATGGCTACACCTTC.

The chain couples TRBV6-6 to TRBJ1-6; D is undetermined. V gave up 0 bases and J gave up 8 bases, with 11 bases separating them. Germline V gives CDR1 MNHNY, CDR2 SVGAGI (reference sequence). The CDR3 loop spans 15 amino acids. CDR3 nucleotides: TGTGCCAGCAGTTACTCGGAAAGCTTTGATTCACCCCTCCACTTT. Translation gives CASSYSESFDSPLHF.

The rearrangement uses TRBV6-5 and TRBJ1-5; D may be TRBD1 (5 bases). The CDR3 has 14 amino acids. Germline CDR1 reads MNHEY; CDR2 reads SVGAGI. Trimming removed 10 bases at V and 6 bases at J, with 19 bases between. This CDR3 reads CATGEGLLGQPQHF. The CDR3 nucleotides read TGTGCCACCGGTGAGGGACTCCTAGGTCAGCCCCAGCATTTT.

The rearrangement joins TRBV2 to TRBJ2-2; no clear D gene. The CDR3 is 13 amino acids. V lost 2 bases to trimming and J lost 6 bases, with 7 bases between them. The germline CDR1 and CDR2 sequences are SNHLY and FYNNEI. CDR3 sequence: CASSETGPGELFF. The CDR3 DNA sequence: TGTGCCAGCAGTGAAACCGGGCCCGGGGAGCTGTTTTTT.

This clone was detected only a few times. V usage is TRBV5-1 and J usage is TRBJ1-1; possible D gene TRBD1, 6 bases. V shed 2 bases and J shed 3 bases, with 17 bases lying between them. Germline V lookup: CDR1 SGHRS, CDR2 YFSETQ. The CDR3 consists of 16 residues. Here the CDR3 reads CASSLNLRGADTEAFF. The CDR3 bases are TGCGCCAGCAGCTTAAACCTCAGGGGCGCGGACACTGAAGCTTTCTTT.

The CDR3 bases are TGTGCCAGCAGTCATCGAGGGGACTACATTCAGTACTTC. This encodes CASSHRGDYIQYF. The V gene is TRBV27, the J gene TRBJ2-4, with D possibly being TRBD2 (6 bases). Germline V CDR1 and CDR2: MNHEY, SMNVEV (reference sequence). Between the trimmed V and J ends, which lost 5 bases and 8 bases, there was a span of 13 bases. The CDR3 runs 13 residues.

The rearrangement uses TRBV5-6 and TRBJ2-7, with 10 bases that match TRBD2. Per the germline V gene, CDR1 is SGHDT and CDR2 is YYEEEE. CDR3 length: 16 residues. Losses at the gene ends were 1 base for V and 3 bases for J; bases not matched to a gene: 7. This chain's CDR3 is CASSLSSGGAYYEQYF. The CDR3 bases are TGTGCCAGCAGCTTGTCGAGCGGGGGGGCCTACTACGAGCAGTACTTC.

The chain links TRBV5-4 to TRBJ2-3, with D uncertain. Trimming took 0 bases from V and 6 from J, leaving 14 bases between them. This CDR3 spans 15 amino acids. Germline V gene sequence: CDR1 SGHNT, CDR2 YYREEE (reference sequence). The CDR3 DNA is TGTGCCAGCAGCTTGGGGACGCTTACATCGGATACGCAGTATTTT. It is translated as CASSLGTLTSDTQYF.

This clone occurred a few times. The chain links TRBV6-5 to TRBJ1-2; possible D gene TRBD1, 5 bases. The CDR3 covers 14 residues. V was clipped by 5 bases and J by 4 bases, with 14 bases between them. The V gene's germline CDR1 is MNHEY and CDR2 SVGAGI. For the CDR3, the DNA is TGTGCCAGCAGTCGTAAGAGGGACGGCTATGGCTACACCTTC. This codes for CASSRKRDGYGYTF.